This TCR beta chain appears in the sequencing data of a study of blood T cell repertoires in COVID-19. Study-wide background: Researchers got acute and convalescent COVID-19 samples from the United States, Italy and Spain. PBMCs, B-cell-depleted T cells, or T cells were the source of the cDNA or gDNA that made up the material.

Source study methods: Amplified reference gene primers provided the basis for estimating nucleated cell counts. Produced via immunoSEQ multiplex PCR; TCRdb's table is partial and in-frame only. The V and J calls and the clone size are those of that table, but D and trimming were determined from the DNA. The repertoire includes around 250,000 clones, around 84% of them detected once, and about 1.5% sits in the top ten. This clone was counted once. Germline V gene lookup returns CDR1 SNHLY and CDR2 FYNNEI. This CDR3 is built from 15 residues. Losses at the gene ends were 5 bases for V and 7 bases for J; bases not matched to a gene: 10.

The chain has TRBV2 and TRBJ1-2; 10 bases line up with TRBD1. This receptor was identified in a woman in her 40s who had recovered from COVID-19. What was sequenced was peripheral blood. The CDR3 bases are TGTGCCAGCAGTCCCTCCAGGGACAGGGGTGTTGGCTACACCTTC. This gives the protein CASSPSRDRGVGYTF.